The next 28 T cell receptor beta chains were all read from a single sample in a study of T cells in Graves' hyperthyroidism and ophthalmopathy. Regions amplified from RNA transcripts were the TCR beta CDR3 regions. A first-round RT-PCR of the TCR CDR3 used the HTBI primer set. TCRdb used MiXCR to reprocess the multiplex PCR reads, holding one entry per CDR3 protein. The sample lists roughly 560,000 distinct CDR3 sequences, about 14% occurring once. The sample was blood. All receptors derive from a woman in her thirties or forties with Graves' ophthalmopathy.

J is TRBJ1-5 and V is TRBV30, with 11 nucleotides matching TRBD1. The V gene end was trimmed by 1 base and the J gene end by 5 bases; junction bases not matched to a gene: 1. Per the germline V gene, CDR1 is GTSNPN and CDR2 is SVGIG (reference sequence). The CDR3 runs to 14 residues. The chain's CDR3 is CAWSEGQGDQPQHF. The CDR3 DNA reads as TGTGCCTGGAGTGAGGGACAGGGGGATCAGCCCCAGCATTTT.

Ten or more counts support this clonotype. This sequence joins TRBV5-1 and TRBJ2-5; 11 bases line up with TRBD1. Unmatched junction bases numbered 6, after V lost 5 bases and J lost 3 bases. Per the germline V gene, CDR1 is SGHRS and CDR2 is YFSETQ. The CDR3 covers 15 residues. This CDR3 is CASRSGTGGKETQYF. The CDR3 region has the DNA TGCGCCAGCAGATCCGGGACAGGGGGTAAAGAGACCCAGTACTTC.

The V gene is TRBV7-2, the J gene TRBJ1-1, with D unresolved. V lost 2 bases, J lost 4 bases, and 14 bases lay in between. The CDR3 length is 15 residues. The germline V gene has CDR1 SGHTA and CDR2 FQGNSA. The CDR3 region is CASSLNSNPFTEAFF. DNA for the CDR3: TGTGCCAGCAGCTTAAACAGCAACCCGTTCACTGAAGCTTTCTTT.

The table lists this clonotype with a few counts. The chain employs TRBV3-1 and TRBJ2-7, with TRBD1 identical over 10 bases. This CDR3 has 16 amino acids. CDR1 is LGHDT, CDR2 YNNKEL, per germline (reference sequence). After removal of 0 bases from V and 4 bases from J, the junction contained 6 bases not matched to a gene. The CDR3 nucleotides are TGTGCCAGCAGCCAAGAGCCAAGGGACAGGGGATACGAGCAGTACTTC. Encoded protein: CASSQEPRDRGYEQYF.

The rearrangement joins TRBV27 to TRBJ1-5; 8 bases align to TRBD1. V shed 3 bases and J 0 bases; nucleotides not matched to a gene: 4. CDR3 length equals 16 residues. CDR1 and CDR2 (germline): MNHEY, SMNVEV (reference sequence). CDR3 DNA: TGTGCCAGCAGTTTCGGCAGGGGGCTTAGCAATCAGCCCCAGCATTTT. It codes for CASSFGRGLSNQPQHF.

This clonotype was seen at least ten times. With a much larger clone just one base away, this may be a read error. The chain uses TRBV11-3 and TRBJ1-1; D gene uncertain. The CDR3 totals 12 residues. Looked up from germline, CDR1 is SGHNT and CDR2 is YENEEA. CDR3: CASSLGTGKASF. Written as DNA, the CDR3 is TGTGCCAGCAGCTTAGGTACGGGGAAAGCTTCCTTT.

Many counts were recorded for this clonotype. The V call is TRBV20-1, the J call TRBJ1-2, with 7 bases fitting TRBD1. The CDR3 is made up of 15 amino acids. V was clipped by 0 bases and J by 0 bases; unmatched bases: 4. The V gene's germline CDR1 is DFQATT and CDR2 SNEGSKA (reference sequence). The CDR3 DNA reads TGCAGTGCTAGAGACTACAGGGGATCTAACTATGGCTACACCTTC. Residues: CSARDYRGSNYGYTF.

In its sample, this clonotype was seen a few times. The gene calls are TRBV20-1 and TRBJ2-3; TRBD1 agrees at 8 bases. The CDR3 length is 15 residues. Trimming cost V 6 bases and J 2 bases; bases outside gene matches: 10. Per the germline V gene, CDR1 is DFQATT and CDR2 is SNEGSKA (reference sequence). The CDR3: CSAIDRGGATDTQYF. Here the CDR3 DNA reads TGCAGTGCCATCGACAGGGGAGGAGCCACAGATACGCAGTATTTT.

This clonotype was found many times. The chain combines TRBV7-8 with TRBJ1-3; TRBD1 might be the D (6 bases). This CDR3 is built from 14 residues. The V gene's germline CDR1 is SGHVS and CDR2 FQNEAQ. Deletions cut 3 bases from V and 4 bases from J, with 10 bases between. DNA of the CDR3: TGTGCCAGCAGCTTGTCTGGGGGCGGAAACACCATATATTTT. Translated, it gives CASSLSGGGNTIYF. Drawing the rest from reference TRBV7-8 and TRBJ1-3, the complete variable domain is GAGVSQSPRYKVAKRGQDVALRCDPISGHVSLFWYQQALGQGPEFLTYFQNEAQLDKSGLPSDRFFAERPEGSVSTLKIQRTQQEDSAVYLCASSLSGGGNTIYFGEGSWLTVV.

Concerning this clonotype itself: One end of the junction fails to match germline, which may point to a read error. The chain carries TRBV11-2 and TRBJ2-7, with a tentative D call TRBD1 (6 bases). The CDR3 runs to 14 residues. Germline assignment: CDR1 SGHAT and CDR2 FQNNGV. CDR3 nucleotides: TGTGTCAGCAACCAGGGGTCAATTACCTACGAGCAGTACTTC. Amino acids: CVSNQGSITYEQYF. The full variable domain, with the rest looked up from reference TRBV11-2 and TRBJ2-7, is EAGVAQSPRYKIIEKRQSVAFWCNPISGHATLYWYQQILGQGPKLLIQFQNNGVVDDSQLPKDRFSAERLKGVDSTLKIQPAKLEDSAVYLCVSNQGSITYEQYFGPGTRLTVT.

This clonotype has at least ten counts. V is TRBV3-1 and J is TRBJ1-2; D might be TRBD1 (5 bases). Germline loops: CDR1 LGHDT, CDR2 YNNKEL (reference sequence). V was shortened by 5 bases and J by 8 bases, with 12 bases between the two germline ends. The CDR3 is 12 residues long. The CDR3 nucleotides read TGTGCCAGCAGCTCTCAGGGTGAAGGCTACACCTTC. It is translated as CASSSQGEGYTF. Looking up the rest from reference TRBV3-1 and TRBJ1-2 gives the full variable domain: DTAVSQTPKYLVTQMGNDKSIKCEQNLGHDTMYWYKQDSKKFLKIMFSYNNKELIINETVPNRFSPKSPDKAHLNLHINSLELGDSAVYFCASSSQGEGYTFGSGTRLTVV.

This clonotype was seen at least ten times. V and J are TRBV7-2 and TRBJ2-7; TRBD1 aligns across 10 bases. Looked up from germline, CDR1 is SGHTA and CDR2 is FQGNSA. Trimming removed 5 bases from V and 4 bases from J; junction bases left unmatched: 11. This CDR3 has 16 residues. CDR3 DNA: TGTGCCAGCAGCATCACTGCCGGGACAGGGGTGTACGAGCAGTACTTC. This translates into CASSITAGTGVYEQYF.

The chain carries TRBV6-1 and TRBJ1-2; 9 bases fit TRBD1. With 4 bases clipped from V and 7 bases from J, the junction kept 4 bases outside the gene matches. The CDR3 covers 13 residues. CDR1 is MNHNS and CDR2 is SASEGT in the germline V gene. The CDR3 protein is CASSGGTGTGYTF. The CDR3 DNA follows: TGTGCCAGCAGTGGGGGGACAGGGACTGGCTACACCTTC.

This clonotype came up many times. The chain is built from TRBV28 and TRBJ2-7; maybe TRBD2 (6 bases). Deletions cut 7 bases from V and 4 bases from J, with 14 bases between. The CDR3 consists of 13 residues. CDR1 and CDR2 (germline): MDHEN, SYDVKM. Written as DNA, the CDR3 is TGTGCCAGCAACGGGGGACTTTTTTACGAGCAGTACTTC. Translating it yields CASNGGLFYEQYF.

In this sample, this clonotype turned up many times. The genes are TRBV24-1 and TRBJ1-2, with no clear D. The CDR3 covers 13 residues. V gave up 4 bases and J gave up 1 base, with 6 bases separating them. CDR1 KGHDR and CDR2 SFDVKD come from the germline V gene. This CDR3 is CATSDPDNYGYTF. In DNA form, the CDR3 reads TGTGCCACCAGTGACCCGGATAACTATGGCTACACCTTC.

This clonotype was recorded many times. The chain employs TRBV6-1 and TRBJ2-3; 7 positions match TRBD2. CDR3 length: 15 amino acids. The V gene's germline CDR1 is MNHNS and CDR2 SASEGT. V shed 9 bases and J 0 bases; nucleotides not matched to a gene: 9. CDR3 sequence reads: CASREGGLSTDTQYF. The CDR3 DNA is TGTGCCAGTAGGGAGGGCGGCCTAAGCACAGATACGCAGTATTTT.

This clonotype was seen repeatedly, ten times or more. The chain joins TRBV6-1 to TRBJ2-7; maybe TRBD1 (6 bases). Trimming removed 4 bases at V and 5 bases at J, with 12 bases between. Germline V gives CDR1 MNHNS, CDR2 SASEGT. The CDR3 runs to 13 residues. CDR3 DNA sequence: TGTGCCAGCAGTGTCTTTTCAGGGGACGAGCAGTACTTC. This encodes CASSVFSGDEQYF.

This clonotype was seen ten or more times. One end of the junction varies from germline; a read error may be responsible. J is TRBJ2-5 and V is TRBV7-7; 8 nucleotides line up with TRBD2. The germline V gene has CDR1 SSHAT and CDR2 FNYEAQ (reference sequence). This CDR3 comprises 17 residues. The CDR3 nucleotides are TGTGCTAGCAGCTTAGCGGCTAGCCGGGAGGGGCTAGAGACCCAGTACTTC. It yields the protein CASSLAASREGLETQYF.

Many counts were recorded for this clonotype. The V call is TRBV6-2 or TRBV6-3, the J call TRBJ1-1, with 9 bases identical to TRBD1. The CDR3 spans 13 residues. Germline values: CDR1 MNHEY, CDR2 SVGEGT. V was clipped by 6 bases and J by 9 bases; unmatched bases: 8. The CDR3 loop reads CASRYPGQGQAFF. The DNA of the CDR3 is TGTGCCAGCAGATATCCGGGACAGGGACAAGCTTTCTTT.

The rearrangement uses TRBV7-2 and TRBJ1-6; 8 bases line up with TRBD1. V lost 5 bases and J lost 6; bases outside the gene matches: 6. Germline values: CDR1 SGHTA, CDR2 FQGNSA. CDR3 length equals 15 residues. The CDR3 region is CASSPRQGTNSPLHF. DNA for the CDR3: TGTGCCAGCAGCCCCAGACAGGGGACTAATTCACCCCTCCACTTT. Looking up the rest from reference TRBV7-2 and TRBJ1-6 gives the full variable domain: GAGVSQSPSNKVTEKGKDVELRCDPISGHTALYWYRQSLGQGLEFLIYFQGNSAPDKSGLPSDRFSAERTGGSVSTLTIQRTQQEDSAVYLCASSPRQGTNSPLHFGNGTRLTVT.

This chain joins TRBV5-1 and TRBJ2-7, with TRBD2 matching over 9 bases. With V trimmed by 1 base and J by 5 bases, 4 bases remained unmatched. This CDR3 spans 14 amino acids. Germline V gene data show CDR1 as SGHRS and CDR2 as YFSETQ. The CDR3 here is CASSLTGLADEQYF. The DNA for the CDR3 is TGCGCCAGCAGCTTGACGGGACTAGCTGACGAGCAGTACTTC.

CDR3 bases: TGTGCCAGCTCACCACAGGGGACATCAAGGGGTCCAGAGACCCAGTACTTC. Amino acid sequence: CASSPQGTSRGPETQYF. The rearrangement uses TRBV6-1 and TRBJ2-5; 7 nucleotides align to TRBD1. Germline trimming cut 8 bases from V and 4 bases from J; bases unmatched to any gene: 19. The CDR3 is 17 residues long. CDR1 and CDR2 from the germline V gene are MNHNS and SASEGT.

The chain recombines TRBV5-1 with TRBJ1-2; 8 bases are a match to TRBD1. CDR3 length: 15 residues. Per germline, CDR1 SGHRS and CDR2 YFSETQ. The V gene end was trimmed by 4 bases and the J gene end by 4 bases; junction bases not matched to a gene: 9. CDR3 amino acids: CASSPGQEDFYGYTF. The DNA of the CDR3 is TGCGCCAGCAGCCCGGGACAGGAGGACTTCTATGGCTACACCTTC.

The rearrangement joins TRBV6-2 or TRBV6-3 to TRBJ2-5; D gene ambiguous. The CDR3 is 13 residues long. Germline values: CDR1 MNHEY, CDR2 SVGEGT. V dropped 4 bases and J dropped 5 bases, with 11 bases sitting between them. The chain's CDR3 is CASSSGYRETQYF. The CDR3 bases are TGTGCCAGCAGTTCCGGCTATCGGGAGACCCAGTACTTC.

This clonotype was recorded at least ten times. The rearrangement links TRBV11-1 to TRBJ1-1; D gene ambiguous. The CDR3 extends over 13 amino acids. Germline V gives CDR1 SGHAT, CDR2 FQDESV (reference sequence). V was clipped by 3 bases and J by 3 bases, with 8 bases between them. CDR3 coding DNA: TGTGCCAGCAGCTTCGGCAGCGACACTGAAGCTTTCTTT. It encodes CASSFGSDTEAFF.

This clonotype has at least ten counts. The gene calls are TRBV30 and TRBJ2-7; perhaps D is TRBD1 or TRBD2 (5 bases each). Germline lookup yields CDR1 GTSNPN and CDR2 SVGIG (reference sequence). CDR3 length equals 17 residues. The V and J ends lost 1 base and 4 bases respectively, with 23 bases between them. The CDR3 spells CAWSATQPGTRRYEQYF. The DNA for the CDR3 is TGTGCCTGGAGTGCCACTCAGCCCGGGACCCGAAGGTACGAGCAGTACTTC.

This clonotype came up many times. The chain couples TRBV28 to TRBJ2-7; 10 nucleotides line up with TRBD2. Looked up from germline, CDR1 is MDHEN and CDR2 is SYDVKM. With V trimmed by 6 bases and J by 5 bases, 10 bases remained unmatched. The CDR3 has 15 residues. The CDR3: CASSVSGRAWNEQYF. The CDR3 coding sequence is TGTGCCAGCAGCGTGAGCGGGAGGGCCTGGAACGAGCAGTACTTC. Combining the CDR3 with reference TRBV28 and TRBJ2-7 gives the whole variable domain DVKVTQSSRYLVKRTGEKVFLECVQDMDHENMFWYRQDPGLGLRLIYFSYDVKMKEKGDIPEGYSVSREKKERFSLILESASTNQTSMYLCASSVSGRAWNEQYFGPGTRLTVT.

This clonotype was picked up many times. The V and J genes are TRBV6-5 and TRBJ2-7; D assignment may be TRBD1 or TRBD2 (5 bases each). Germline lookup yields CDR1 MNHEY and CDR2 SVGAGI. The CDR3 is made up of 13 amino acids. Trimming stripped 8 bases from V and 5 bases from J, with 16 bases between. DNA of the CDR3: TGTGCCAGCCACGGGACGGCTTGGAACGAGCAGTACTTC. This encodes CASHGTAWNEQYF.